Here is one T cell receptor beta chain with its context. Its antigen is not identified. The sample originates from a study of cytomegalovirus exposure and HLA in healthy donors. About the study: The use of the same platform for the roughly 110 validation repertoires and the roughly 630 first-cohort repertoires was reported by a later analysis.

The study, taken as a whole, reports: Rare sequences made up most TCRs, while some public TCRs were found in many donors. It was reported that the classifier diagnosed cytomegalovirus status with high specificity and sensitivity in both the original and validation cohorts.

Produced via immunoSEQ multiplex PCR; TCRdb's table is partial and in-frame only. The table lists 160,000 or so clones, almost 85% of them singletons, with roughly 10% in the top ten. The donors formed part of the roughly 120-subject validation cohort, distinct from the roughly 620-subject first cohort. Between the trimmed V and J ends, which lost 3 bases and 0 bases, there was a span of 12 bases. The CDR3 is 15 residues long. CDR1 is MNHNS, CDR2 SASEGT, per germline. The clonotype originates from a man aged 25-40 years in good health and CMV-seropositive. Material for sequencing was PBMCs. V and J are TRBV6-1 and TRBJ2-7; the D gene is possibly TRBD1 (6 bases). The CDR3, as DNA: TGTGCCAGCAGTGAGGGACAACGGAGCTCCTACGAGCAGTACTTC. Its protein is CASSEGQRSSYEQYF.